The 19 T cell receptor beta chains reported below all come from one sample, sequenced in a study of cytomegalovirus exposure and HLA in healthy donors. Sequenced by immunoSEQ multiplex PCR; TCRdb stores in-frame clones only, minus some. Of 110,000 or so clones in the sample, about nine tenths were seen once. The sequenced material came from PBMCs. These receptors were collected from a man aged 18 to 29 in good health and CMV-seropositive.

This rearrangement joins TRBV27 to TRBJ2-5, with a weak D call TRBD2 (5 bases). The V gene's germline CDR1 is MNHEY and CDR2 SMNVEV (reference sequence). The CDR3 has 13 amino acids. The ends were cut back, 3 bases at V and 4 bases at J, with 9 bases in the middle. CDR3: CASSFSRGETQYF. The CDR3 region has the DNA TGTGCCAGCAGTTTCTCCCGGGGAGAGACCCAGTACTTC.

CDR3 protein: CASSPLDREFYNEQFF. The CDR3 DNA reads TGTGCCAGCAGCCCACTGGACAGGGAGTTTTACAATGAGCAGTTCTTC. The chain couples TRBV7-2 to TRBJ2-1; 8 bases agree with TRBD1. The germline V gene has CDR1 SGHTA and CDR2 FQGNSA. CDR3 length: 16 amino acids. The V segment lost 5 bases and the J segment 4 bases; nucleotides outside the gene matches: 10.

This clone was picked up one time. The V and J genes are TRBV5-5 and TRBJ1-2; perhaps TRBD1 as D (5 bases). The CDR3 length is 15 residues. CDR1 and CDR2 from the germline V gene are SGHKS and YYEKEE (reference sequence). The germline V and J ends were trimmed by 4 bases and 1 base, with 14 bases remaining between them. CDR3 coding DNA: TGTGCCAGCAGCGTCCCGACAGAAAATAACTATGGCTACACCTTC. It is translated as CASSVPTENNYGYTF. Full variable domain (outside the CDR3, taken from reference TRBV5-5 and TRBJ1-2): DAGVTQSPTHLIKTRGQQVTLRCSPISGHKSVSWYQQVLGQGPQFIFQYYEKEERGRGNFPDRFSARQFPNYSSELNVNALLLGDSALYLCASSVPTENNYGYTFGSGTRLTVV.

The chain couples TRBV5-8 to TRBJ1-4; the D is unclear. Trimming took 2 bases from V and 0 from J, leaving 8 bases between them. The germline gives CDR1 SGHTS, CDR2 YDEGEE. There are 15 residues in the CDR3. CDR3: CASSFGLATNEKLFF. CDR3 DNA sequence: TGTGCCAGCAGCTTCGGACTCGCAACTAATGAAAAACTGTTTTTT.

V and J are TRBV28 and TRBJ1-1; weak D call: TRBD1 (5 bases). V lost 6 bases and J lost 10, with 12 bases in between. CDR1 is MDHEN and CDR2 is SYDVKM in the germline V gene. The CDR3 loop spans 11 amino acids. CDR3: CASRGRGRAFF. The CDR3, as DNA: TGTGCCAGCAGGGGACGGGGGAGAGCTTTCTTT.

Turning to this clone: Other DNA sequences in this sample translate to the same CDR3. J is TRBJ2-7 and V is TRBV18; 8 bases line up with TRBD1. Trimming removed 3 bases from V and 0 bases from J; junction bases left unmatched: 4. This CDR3 spans 15 amino acids. The germline gives CDR1 KGHSH, CDR2 LQKENI. Here the CDR3 DNA reads TGTGCCAGCTCACCTGGAACAGGGGGCTCCTACGAGCAGTACTTC. Translated, it gives CASSPGTGGSYEQYF.

This chain connects TRBV10-1 to TRBJ2-7; 9 nucleotides align to TRBD1. V lost 8 bases to trimming and J lost 6 bases; unmatched junction nucleotides: 11. Germline lookup yields CDR1 WNHNN and CDR2 SYGVQD (reference sequence). CDR3 length equals 14 residues. Here the CDR3 DNA reads TGCGCCAGCCTCCGGGACAGGGAATATTCCGAGCAGTACTTC. Amino acids: CASLRDREYSEQYF.

The chain couples TRBV5-4 to TRBJ2-2; D not certain. The germline V gene encodes CDR1 SGHNT and CDR2 YYREEE (reference sequence). Trimming left V 4 bases short and J 6 bases short, with 10 bases between. The CDR3 covers 13 residues. CDR3 DNA: TGTGCCAGCAGCAGAACAGAAGCCGGGGAGCTGTTTTTT. It translates to CASSRTEAGELFF.

The chain is built from TRBV28 and TRBJ1-2; 9 bases fit TRBD1. The CDR3 has 16 residues. CDR1 and CDR2 from the germline V gene are MDHEN and SYDVKM. The V and J ends lost 7 bases and 6 bases, in that order; junction bases with no gene match: 15. In nucleotides, the CDR3 is TGTGCCAGCATGGGGAGTACCGGGACAGGGAGGAATGGCTACACCTTC. This codes for CASMGSTGTGRNGYTF.

The chain couples TRBV2 to TRBJ2-1, with a weak D call TRBD2 (6 bases). The CDR3 extends over 15 amino acids. Germline loops: CDR1 SNHLY, CDR2 FYNNEI. Trimming shortened V by 7 bases and J by 4 bases, and 17 bases separated the two germline ends. The CDR3 sequence is CASKGGEPLYNEQFF. The DNA of the CDR3 is TGTGCCAGCAAGGGCGGGGAACCTTTATACAATGAGCAGTTCTTC.

This sequence joins TRBV27 and TRBJ2-7; 10 nucleotides align to TRBD1. Germline V gives CDR1 MNHEY, CDR2 SMNVEV (reference sequence). The CDR3 sequence is 14 residues long. J gave up 3 bases and V 6 bases, and 5 bases lay outside the gene matches. CDR3 loop: CASSRQGAFYEQYF. CDR3 nucleotide sequence: TGTGCCAGCAGCCGACAGGGGGCATTCTACGAGCAGTACTTC.

V usage is TRBV11-2 and J usage is TRBJ2-2; possibly TRBD1 for D (5 bases). Germline values: CDR1 SGHAT, CDR2 FQNNGV. Trimming cost V 6 bases and J 1 base, with 9 bases left between them. The CDR3 is 14 amino acids. CDR3 residues: CASRYTGNTGELFF. Written as DNA, the CDR3 is TGTGCCAGCAGATATACAGGGAACACCGGGGAGCTGTTTTTT.

The chain carries TRBV7-2 and TRBJ2-5, with TRBD1 matching over 7 bases. J gave up 7 bases and V 4 bases, and 9 bases lay outside the gene matches. This CDR3 comprises 14 residues. Germline V gene data show CDR1 as SGHTA and CDR2 as FQGNSA. The CDR3 DNA sequence: TGTGCCAGCAGCTCCGGACAGGCCAAAGCGACCCAGTACTTC. It translates to CASSSGQAKATQYF.

The chain combines TRBV10-2 with TRBJ1-1; 8 bases agree with TRBD1. The V and J ends lost 10 bases and 3 bases, in that order; junction bases with no gene match: 10. The CDR3 runs 14 residues. Germline lookup yields CDR1 WSHSY and CDR2 SAAADI. The DNA of the CDR3 is TGCGCCACCACAGACAGGGGCAAAGACACTGAAGCTTTCTTT. This sequence encodes CATTDRGKDTEAFF.

This clone was detected a few times. The V and J genes are TRBV19 and TRBJ2-3; 9 positions agree with TRBD2. The ends lost 5 bases at V and 0 bases at J; junction bases unmatched: 9. The CDR3 extends over 17 amino acids. The germline V gene has CDR1 LNHDA and CDR2 SQIVND (reference sequence). CDR3 DNA sequence: TGTGCCAGTAGTCCCCTTGGACTAGCGCCCAGCACAGATACGCAGTATTTT. Translating gives CASSPLGLAPSTDTQYF. Supplemented by reference TRBV19 and TRBJ2-3, the full variable domain reads DGGITQSPKYLFRKEGQNVTLSCEQNLNHDAMYWYRQDPGQGLRLIYYSQIVNDFQKGDIAEGYSVSREKKESFPLTVTSAQKNPTAFYLCASSPLGLAPSTDTQYFGPGTRLTVL.

This chain joins TRBV2 and TRBJ1-5, with TRBD1 as a possible D gene (6 bases). Germline-derived CDR1 and CDR2 are SNHLY and FYNNEI. CDR3 length: 13 residues. V was shortened by 7 bases and J by 7 bases, with 14 bases between the two germline ends. The CDR3 protein is CASKTGSGQPQHF. CDR3 nucleotides: TGTGCCAGCAAAACAGGGAGCGGCCAGCCCCAGCATTTT.

This chain links TRBV29-1 with TRBJ2-5, with TRBD1 identical over 9 bases. This CDR3 is built from 13 residues. V shed 7 bases, J shed 4 bases, and the junction held 7 bases outside the gene matches. Germline CDR1 SQVTM, CDR2 ANQGSEA. The CDR3 spells CSAPLTGGETQYF. Written as DNA, the CDR3 is TGCAGCGCCCCGCTGACAGGGGGAGAGACCCAGTACTTC.

V and J are TRBV28 and TRBJ2-7, with a tentative D call TRBD1 (5 bases). V was pared by 5 bases and J by 2 bases, with 7 bases between. The germline V gene encodes CDR1 MDHEN and CDR2 SYDVKM. CDR3 length equals 12 residues. The CDR3 sequence: CASSRQPYEQYF. The CDR3 DNA is TGTGCCAGCAGTCGACAGCCCTACGAGCAGTACTTC.

V and J are TRBV15 and TRBJ2-1; 11 nucleotides match TRBD2. The V segment lost 5 bases and the J segment 0 bases; nucleotides outside the gene matches: 6. Germline CDR1 is LNHNV and CDR2 is YYDKDF (reference sequence). The CDR3 loop spans 17 amino acids. The CDR3: CATSSSGGLSSYNEQFF. The CDR3 DNA reads TGTGCCACCAGCTCTAGCGGGGGGCTTAGCTCCTACAATGAGCAGTTCTTC.